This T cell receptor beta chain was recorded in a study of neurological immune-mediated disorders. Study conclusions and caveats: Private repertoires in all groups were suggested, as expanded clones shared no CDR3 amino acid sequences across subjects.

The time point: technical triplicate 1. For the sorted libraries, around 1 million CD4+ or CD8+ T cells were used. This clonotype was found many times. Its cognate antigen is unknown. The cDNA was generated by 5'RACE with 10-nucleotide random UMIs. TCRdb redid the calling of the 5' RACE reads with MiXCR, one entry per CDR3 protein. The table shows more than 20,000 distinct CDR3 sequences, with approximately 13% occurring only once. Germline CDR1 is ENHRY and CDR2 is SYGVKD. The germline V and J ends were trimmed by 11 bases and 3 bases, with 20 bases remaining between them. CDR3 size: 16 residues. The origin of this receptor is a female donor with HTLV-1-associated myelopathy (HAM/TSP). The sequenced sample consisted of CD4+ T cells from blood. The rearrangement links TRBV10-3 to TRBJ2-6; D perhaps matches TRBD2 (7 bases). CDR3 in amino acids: CAATGGETYGANVLTF. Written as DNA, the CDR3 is TGTGCCGCCACGGGGGGCGAAACGTATGGGGCCAACGTCCTGACTTTC.